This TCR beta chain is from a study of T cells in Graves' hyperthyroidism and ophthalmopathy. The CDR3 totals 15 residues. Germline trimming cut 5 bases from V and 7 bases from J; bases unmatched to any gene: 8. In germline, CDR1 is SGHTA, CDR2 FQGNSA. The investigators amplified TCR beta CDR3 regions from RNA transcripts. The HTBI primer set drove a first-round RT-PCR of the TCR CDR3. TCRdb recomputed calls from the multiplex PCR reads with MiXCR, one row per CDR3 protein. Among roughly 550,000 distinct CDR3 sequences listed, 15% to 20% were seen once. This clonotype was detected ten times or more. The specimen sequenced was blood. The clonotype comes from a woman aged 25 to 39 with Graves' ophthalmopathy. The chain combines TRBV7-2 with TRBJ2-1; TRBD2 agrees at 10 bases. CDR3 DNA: TGTGCCAGCAGCCTTCTAGCGGGAGATGGTAATGAGCAGTTCTTC. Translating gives CASSLLAGDGNEQFF.